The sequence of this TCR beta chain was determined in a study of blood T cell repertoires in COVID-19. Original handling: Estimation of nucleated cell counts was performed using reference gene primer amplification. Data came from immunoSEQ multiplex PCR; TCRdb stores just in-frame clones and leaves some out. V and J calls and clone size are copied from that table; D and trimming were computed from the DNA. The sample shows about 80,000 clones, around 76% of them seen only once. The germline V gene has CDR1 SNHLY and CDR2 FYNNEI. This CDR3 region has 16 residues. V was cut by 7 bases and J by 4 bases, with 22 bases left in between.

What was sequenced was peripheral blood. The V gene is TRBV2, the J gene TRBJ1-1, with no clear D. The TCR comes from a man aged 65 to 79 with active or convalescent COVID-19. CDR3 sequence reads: CASKSTGWPRGTEAFF. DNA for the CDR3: TGTGCCAGCAAATCAACCGGGTGGCCACGGGGCACTGAAGCTTTCTTT.